The rows below give T cell receptor beta chains drawn from one sample of a study of blood T cell repertoires in COVID-19. Assay used: immunoSEQ multiplex PCR; TCRdb lists only in-frame clones, some missing. The sample lists approximately 310,000 clones; about 89% were seen once. The sequencing sample was made of peripheral blood. The receptors originated from a woman aged 45-60 years who had recovered from COVID-19. Both conserved end residues are part of each CDR3. The D gene is left open where the match is weak. The listing skips clone size in some rows; elsewhere it reads once, few, many or a size class.

>TRBD2|TRBV5-1|TRBJ2-5|few
TGCGCCAGCAGCTCGGGACTAGCGGGAGAGACCCAGTACTTC
CASSSGLAGETQYF
>TRBD1|TRBV5-4|TRBJ2-1|NA
TGTGCCAGCAGCCGCCCCGGGACAGGGGTCAATGAGCAGTTCTTC
CASSRPGTGVNEQFF
>TRBD1|TRBV27|TRBJ1-2|few
TGTGCCAGCAGTGGACAGGGGGGAGACTATGGCTACACCTTC
CASSGQGGDYGYTF
>TRBD1|TRBV2|TRBJ2-5|NA
TGTGCCAGCAGGACGGACAGGGGAAACCGAGAGACCCAGTACTTC
CASRTDRGNRETQYF
>NA|TRBV3-1/TRBV3-2|TRBJ2-5|NA
TGTGCCAGCCAAGGAGGGGAAGAGACCCAGTACTTC
CASQGGEETQYF
>TRBD2|TRBV24-1|TRBJ2-5|NA
TGTGCCACCAGTGGGACTAGTTTTGAGACCCAGTACTTC
CATSGTSFETQYF
>TRBD1|TRBV19|TRBJ2-2|NA
TGTGCCAGTAGTCTAGGGACAGGGCGGGTCGGGGAGCTGTTTTTT
CASSLGTGRVGELFF
>NA|TRBV15|TRBJ2-5|once
TGTGCCACCAGCAGACAAACGGGACTGCAAGAGACCCAGTACTTC
CATSRQTGLQETQYF
>NA|TRBV19|TRBJ2-2|NA
TGTGCCAGTAGTATAGCACTAGCCACCGGGGAGCTGTTTTTT
CASSIALATGELFF
>NA|TRBV9|TRBJ2-4|NA
TGTGCCAGCAGCGCAACCGGGACACCAAAAAACATTCAGTACTTC
CASSATGTPKNIQYF
>TRBD2|TRBV19|TRBJ2-1|once
TGTGCCAGTAGTATAGGACTAGCGGGAGACAATGAGCAGTTCTTC
CASSIGLAGDNEQFF
>NA|TRBV28|TRBJ1-5|once
TGTGCCAGCAGGACAAATAGCAATCAGCCCCAGCATTTT
CASRTNSNQPQHF
>TRBD2|TRBV6-5|TRBJ2-7|few
TGTGCCAGCAGTTACTCGATCGGGGAGGGCACCCACGAGCAGTACTTC
CASSYSIGEGTHEQYF
>NA|TRBV29-1|TRBJ1-1|NA
TGCAGCGTTGAGACAGATCCGAACACTGAAGCTTTCTTT
CSVETDPNTEAFF
>NA|TRBV30|TRBJ1-5|NA
TGTGCCTGGAGCCTGGGCTTTTCCCATCAGCCCCAGCATTTT
CAWSLGFSHQPQHF
>NA|TRBV27|TRBJ2-5|NA
TGTGCCAGCAGCCCTGGGGGAGGCCCTATAGGGACCCAGTACTTC
CASSPGGGPIGTQYF
>TRBD1|TRBV6-1|TRBJ2-1|NA
TGTGCCAGCAGTGAAGCCGGGCCAGGGGGCTATGAGCAGTTCTTC
CASSEAGPGGYEQFF
>NA|TRBV7-9|TRBJ1-5|NA
TGTGCCAGCAGCTTAGCAGCCCGGGGGGGTAACCAGCCCCAGCATTTT
CASSLAARGGNQPQHF
>TRBD1|TRBV6-5|TRBJ1-5|NA
TGTGCCAGCAGGGAGGGGGCGAACAATCAGCCCCAGCATTTT
CASREGANNQPQHF
>NA|TRBV4-2|TRBJ2-1|NA
TGTGCCAGCAGCCAAGGGGCAGGAGGGCCCAACAATGAGCAGTTCTTC
CASSQGAGGPNNEQFF
>NA|TRBV28|TRBJ2-1|NA
TGTGCCAGCAGTATCAGCGGCTCCTACAATGAGCAGTTCTTC
CASSISGSYNEQFF
>NA|TRBV28|TRBJ2-5|NA
TGTGCCAGCAGTTTCATAGCCGGAGATTATCGGGAGACCCAGTACTTC
CASSFIAGDYRETQYF
>TRBD1|TRBV20-1|TRBJ2-7|NA
TGCAGTGCTAGTAGGGGACAGGGGGCTTACGAGCAGTACTTC
CSASRGQGAYEQYF
>TRBD2|TRBV7-6|TRBJ2-5|NA
TGTGCCAGCAGCACACGACTTAGCGGGGGGCCGGGAGAGACCCAGTACTTC
CASSTRLSGGPGETQYF
>NA|TRBV28|TRBJ2-1|few
TGTGCCAGCAGTCCTCGAGGAGGCGAGGGCAATGAGCAGTTCTTC
CASSPRGGEGNEQFF
>TRBD1|TRBV10-1|TRBJ2-1|NA
TGCGCCAGCAGTACGGACAGGGGGCATAATGAGCAGTTCTTC
CASSTDRGHNEQFF
>NA|TRBV7-2|TRBJ2-2|NA
TGTGCCAGCAGCCCGGGTACCGGGGAGCTGTTTTTT
CASSPGTGELFF
>TRBD1|TRBV28|TRBJ1-1|NA
TGTGCCAGCAGTCCCTACAGGGGTGGCACTGAAGCTTTCTTT
CASSPYRGGTEAFF
>NA|TRBV9|TRBJ1-3|NA
TGTGCCAGCAGCGTATTCGGGGTCTCTGGAAACACCATATATTTT
CASSVFGVSGNTIYF
>TRBD2|TRBV28|TRBJ2-7|NA
TGTGCCAGCAGTCAGACTAGCGGGACTTACTACGAGCAGTACTTC
CASSQTSGTYYEQYF
>TRBD2|TRBV28|TRBJ2-7|NA
TGTGCCAGCAGCCCTCCGGGACTAGCGGGGCGCGAGCAGTACTTC
CASSPPGLAGREQYF
>NA|TRBV7-2|TRBJ2-7|NA
TGTGCCAGCAGCTTAGAGCTGGGGGCCCGGGGCTCCTACGAGCAGTACTTC
CASSLELGARGSYEQYF
>TRBD2|TRBV28|TRBJ2-2|NA
TGTGCCAGCAGTTTACCGGGACTAGCGGTTATAACCGGGGAGCTGTTTTTT
CASSLPGLAVITGELFF
>NA|TRBV10-2|TRBJ2-4|once
TGCGCCAGCAGCACAGGGCCCGGGTTCATAGCCAAAAACATTCAGTACTTC
CASSTGPGFIAKNIQYF
>NA|TRBV2|TRBJ2-4|NA
TGTGCCAGCAGGCAAACTGAAGACTTAGCCAAAAACATTCAGTACTTC
CASRQTEDLAKNIQYF
>TRBD1|TRBV4-1|TRBJ1-5|NA
TGCGCCAGCAGCGAAGGACAGGGGGCGAGTCAGCCCCAGCATTTT
CASSEGQGASQPQHF
>NA|TRBV4-3|TRBJ2-3|once
TGCGCCAGCAGCCCCACCGTAGGGGACACAGATACGCAGTATTTT
CASSPTVGDTDTQYF